This T cell receptor beta chain was retrieved from a study of beta chain features in type 1 diabetes. Study-wide points: Over-representation of high TCR-expressing cells was a possible consequence of cDNA sequencing.

Since all of the isolated RNA was reverse transcribed, expressed TCRB transcripts were what got sequenced. Regulatory, naive and central memory T cell samples averaged approximately 3.8 million reads. Produced via immunoSEQ multiplex PCR; TCRdb's table is partial and in-frame only. This sample has about 410,000 clones, with roughly 13% found just once. Purities in excess of 98% were seen in all sorted populations. V lost 0 bases to trimming and J lost 4 bases, with 14 bases between them. The germline V gene has CDR1 MGHRA and CDR2 YSYEKL. The CDR3 length is 16 residues. On this clone: The antigen is undetermined.

Sequenced material: naive CD4+ T cells from blood. The chain couples TRBV4-1 to TRBJ2-3, with D perhaps matching TRBD2 (5 bases). This TCR derives from a man under 40 in good health. CDR3 DNA: TGCGCCAGCAGCCAAGATGAGGCGGGCGATTCAGATACGCAGTATTTT. Translating gives CASSQDEAGDSDTQYF.